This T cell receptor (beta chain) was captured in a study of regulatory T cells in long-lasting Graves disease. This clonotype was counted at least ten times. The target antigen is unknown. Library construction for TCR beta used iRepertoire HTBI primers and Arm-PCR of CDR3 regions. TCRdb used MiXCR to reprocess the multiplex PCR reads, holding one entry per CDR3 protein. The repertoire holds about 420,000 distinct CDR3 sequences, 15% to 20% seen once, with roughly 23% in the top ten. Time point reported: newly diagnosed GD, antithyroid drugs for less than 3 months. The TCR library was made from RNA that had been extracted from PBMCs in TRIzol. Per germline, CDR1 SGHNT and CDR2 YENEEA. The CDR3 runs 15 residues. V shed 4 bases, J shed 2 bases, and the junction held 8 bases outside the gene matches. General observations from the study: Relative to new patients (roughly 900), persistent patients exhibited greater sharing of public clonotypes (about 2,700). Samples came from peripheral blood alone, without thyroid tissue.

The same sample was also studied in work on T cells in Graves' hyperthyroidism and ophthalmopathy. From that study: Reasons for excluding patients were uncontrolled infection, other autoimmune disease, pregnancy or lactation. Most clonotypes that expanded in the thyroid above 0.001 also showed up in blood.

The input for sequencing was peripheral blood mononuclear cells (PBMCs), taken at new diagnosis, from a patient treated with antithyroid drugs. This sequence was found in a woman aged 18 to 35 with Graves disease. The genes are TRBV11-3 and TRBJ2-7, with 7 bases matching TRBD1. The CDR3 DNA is TGTGCCAGCAGCTCTTATCCGGGACAGACCTACGAGCAGTACTTC. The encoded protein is CASSSYPGQTYEQYF.